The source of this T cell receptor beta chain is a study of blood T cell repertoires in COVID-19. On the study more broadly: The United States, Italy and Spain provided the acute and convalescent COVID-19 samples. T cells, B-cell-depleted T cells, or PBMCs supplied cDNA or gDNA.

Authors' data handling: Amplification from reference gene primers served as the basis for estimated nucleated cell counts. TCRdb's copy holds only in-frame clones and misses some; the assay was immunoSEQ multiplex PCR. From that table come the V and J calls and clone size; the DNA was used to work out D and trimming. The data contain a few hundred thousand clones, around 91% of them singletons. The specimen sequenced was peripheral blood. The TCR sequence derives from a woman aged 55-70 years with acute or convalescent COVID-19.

The DNA of the CDR3 is TGTGCCATCAGTGATCCGGTGAGGGGAGGGTATGGCTACACCTTC. It translates to CAISDPVRGGYGYTF. J is TRBJ1-2 and V is TRBV10-3, with D possibly being TRBD1 (5 bases). V was shortened by 3 bases and J by 5 bases, with 16 bases between the two germline ends. The CDR3 is 15 amino acids. Germline V lookup: CDR1 ENHRY, CDR2 SYGVKD.